This T cell receptor (beta chain) was identified during a study of blood T cell repertoires in COVID-19. On the study more broadly: Italy, Spain and the United States were the sources of the convalescent and acute COVID-19 samples. The cDNA or gDNA used as material had been derived from T cells, B-cell-depleted T cells, or PBMCs.

This clone was observed a handful of times. Per the authors' pipeline: Nucleated cell number was recorded as an estimate derived from reference gene primer amplification. The table came from immunoSEQ multiplex PCR; TCRdb's copy has only in-frame clones and leaves some out. For V, J and clone size, that table is used; D and trimming come from the DNA. The data contain roughly 200,000 clones, about 75% of them singletons. V was pared by 5 bases and J by 3 bases, with 4 bases of the junction left unmatched. CDR3 length equals 14 residues. CDR1 is LNHDA, CDR2 SQIVND, per germline (reference sequence). The receptor was derived from a woman in her fifties or sixties with active or convalescent COVID-19. The rearrangement joins TRBV19 to TRBJ1-5, with 7 bases lining up with TRBD1. Input material: peripheral blood. DNA for the CDR3: TGTGCCAGTAGTCACGGACAGGCCAATCAGCCCCAGCATTTT. This codes for CASSHGQANQPQHF.